These T cell receptor beta chains were read from a single sample in a study of beta chain features in type 1 diabetes. TCRdb's copy holds only in-frame clones and misses some; the assay was immunoSEQ multiplex PCR. This sample has hundreds of thousands of clones, with about an eighth found just once. Sequencing was performed on naive CD4+ T cells from blood. The receptors come from a man between 18 and 35 years old with type 1 diabetes. The CDR3 runs from the conserved cysteine through the conserved F or W. The D gene is left open where the match is weak. Expanded clones are given a class, and other clones once, few, many or no size at all.

len	d_gene	j_gene	v_gene	abundance	CDR3nt	CDR3aa
13	TRBD1	TRBJ1-2	TRBV29-1	-	TGCAGCGTTGGGAAGACAGGGGCGGGTGGCTACACCTTC	CSVGKTGAGGYTF
16	TRBD1	TRBJ1-1	TRBV5-1	few	TGCGCCAGCAGCTCCCGACAGGGGGTTTCGTTCCCTGAAGCTTTCTTT	CASSSRQGVSFPEAFF
13	-	TRBJ2-1	TRBV19	few	TGTGCAGCTTCCCCTCCCCACTCCAATGAGCAGTTCTTC	CAASPPHSNEQFF
15	-	TRBJ1-5	TRBV10-3	few	TGTGCCACCCAACCGAATGGGCAGGCCAATCAGCCCCAGCATTTT	CATQPNGQANQPQHF
16	TRBD1	TRBJ1-5	TRBV7-9	-	TGTGCCAGCAGCTCTGGGACAGGCCCTAGCAATCAGCCCCAGCATTTT	CASSSGTGPSNQPQHF
15	-	TRBJ1-3	TRBV30	-	TGTGCCTGGAGTGTACGTTTGGGCAGAGGAAACACCATATATTTT	CAWSVRLGRGNTIYF
14	-	TRBJ1-1	TRBV5-6	few	TGTGCCAGCAGCCCCGGGACATCGAACACTGAAGCTTTCTTT	CASSPGTSNTEAFF
18	TRBD1	TRBJ2-3	TRBV4-1	-	TGCGCCAGCAGCCAAGGTTCAACAGGGGGCACTAGCACAGATACGCAGTATTTT	CASSQGSTGGTSTDTQYF
14	TRBD1	TRBJ1-4	TRBV7-9	few	TGTGCCAGCAACGATGGGACAGGGACTGAAAAACTGTTTTTT	CASNDGTGTEKLFF
16	TRBD1	TRBJ2-3	TRBV19	-	TGTGCCAGTAGTGGGGGTAAGGGGGCGATTGCAGATACGCAGTATTTT	CASSGGKGAIADTQYF
11	-	TRBJ2-5	TRBV7-6	-	TGTGCCAGCGGGGGCGGGGAGACCCAGTACTTC	CASGGGETQYF
15	-	TRBJ2-5	TRBV9	few	TGTGCCAGCAGCGTAGGATCTTGGCAGGGTGAGACCCAGTACTTC	CASSVGSWQGETQYF
14	-	TRBJ2-6	TRBV4-1	few	TGCGCCAGCAGTCAAATATCTGGGGCCAACGTCCTGACTTTC	CASSQISGANVLTF
15	-	TRBJ2-2	TRBV5-4	-	TGTGCCAGCAGCCCTCCGGGACACAACACCGGGGAGCTGTTTTTT	CASSPPGHNTGELFF
17	TRBD1	TRBJ1-4	TRBV4-1	few	TGCGCCAGCAGCCAAGATCGGTCGGGGACAGGAAATGAAAAACTGTTTTTT	CASSQDRSGTGNEKLFF
15	-	TRBJ1-4	TRBV4-1	-	TGCGCCAGCAGCCAAGGGTCCCTCAACCCTGAAAAACTGTTTTTT	CASSQGSLNPEKLFF
14	-	TRBJ1-1	TRBV30	few	TGTGCCTGGAGGTCCCTCCGGAGGAACACTGAAGCTTTCTTT	CAWRSLRRNTEAFF
14	TRBD1	TRBJ2-7	TRBV18	once	TGTGCCAGCTCACTCGGGACAGAATACTACGAGCAGTACTTC	CASSLGTEYYEQYF
13	-	TRBJ1-1	TRBV29-1	few	TGCAGCGTTAAAGGTGGGGGGAACACTGAAGCTTTCTTT	CSVKGGGNTEAFF
15	TRBD1	TRBJ1-4	TRBV7-6	-	TGTGCCAGCAGCTTGGGGGGACAGGGTCGGGAAAAACTGTTTTTT	CASSLGGQGREKLFF
14	-	TRBJ1-1	TRBV7-9	-	TGTGCCAGCAGCTTAGGGGGCTTAGACACTGAAGCTTTCTTT	CASSLGGLDTEAFF
13	-	TRBJ1-4	TRBV25-1	-	TGTGCCAGCAGTGAATGGGGTGAGGAAAAACTGTTTTTT	CASSEWGEEKLFF
15	-	TRBJ2-5	TRBV7-9	few	TGTGCCAGCAGCCTCTTCCCGGGATCCCAAGAGACCCAGTACTTC	CASSLFPGSQETQYF
14	-	TRBJ2-1	TRBV7-7	few	TGTGCCAGCAGCTTAGAGACCAGGGTAAATGAGCAGTTCTTC	CASSLETRVNEQFF
13	-	TRBJ1-6	TRBV18	-	TGTGCCAGCTCACCGGACAGCAATTCACCCCTCCACTTT	CASSPDSNSPLHF
16	-	TRBJ2-5	TRBV9	few	TGTGCCAGCAGCGTAGCTACGGGGCTGGGTCAAGAGACCCAGTACTTC	CASSVATGLGQETQYF
15	TRBD2	TRBJ2-5	TRBV30	-	TGTGCCTGGAGTGCAGGGACTAGCGGGGGCGAGACCCAGTACTTC	CAWSAGTSGGETQYF
15	TRBD2	TRBJ2-1	TRBV9	-	TGTGCCAGCAGCGCCCTAGCGGGCTCCTACAATGAGCAGTTCTTC	CASSALAGSYNEQFF
14	-	TRBJ1-3	TRBV29-1	few	TGCAGCGTTGTTCCGGCACACTCTGGAAACACCATATATTTT	CSVVPAHSGNTIYF
16	-	TRBJ2-3	TRBV6-1	few	TGTGCCAGCAGTGGCCAGGGAAAGGGACGCACAGATACGCAGTATTTT	CASSGQGKGRTDTQYF
17	TRBD2	TRBJ2-7	TRBV5-1	few	TGCGCCAGCAGCCGCGGGGGATCGGAGAGAATATCCTACGAGCAGTACTTC	CASSRGGSERISYEQYF
16	TRBD1	TRBJ1-2	TRBV4-1	few	TGCGCCAGCAGCCAAGTGGGGAACAGGGGGGTGAGTGGCTACACCTTC	CASSQVGNRGVSGYTF
15	-	TRBJ2-1	TRBV5-1	-	TGCGCCAGCAGCTCTCGGACAGCGACCTACAATGAGCAGTTCTTC	CASSSRTATYNEQFF
13	TRBD2	TRBJ2-2	TRBV7-9	-	TGTGCCAGCAGTTTAGCGGGGCCCGGGGAGCTGTTTTTT	CASSLAGPGELFF
15	TRBD2	TRBJ2-3	TRBV30	-	TGTGCCTGGAGTGGGACTAGCGGGGCCGCAGGTACGCAGTATTTT	CAWSGTSGAAGTQYF
14	-	TRBJ1-2	TRBV6-1	-	TGTGCCAGCAGTGTTCATGCGGAGACCTATGGCTACACCTTC	CASSVHAETYGYTF
13	-	TRBJ2-5	TRBV7-9	-	TGTGCCAGCAGTCCCTCAGGGTGGGAGACCCAGTACTTC	CASSPSGWETQYF
18	-	TRBJ2-6	TRBV30	few	TGTGCCACCGCGCGATCAGGGATTCTGAGCTCTGGGGCCAACGTCCTGACTTTC	CATARSGILSSGANVLTF
14	-	TRBJ1-2	TRBV5-1	few	TGCGCCAGCAGCTTGGTTTCAGGGGACTATGGCTACACCTTC	CASSLVSGDYGYTF
15	TRBD1	TRBJ1-5	TRBV10-3	few	TGTGCCATCAGGAGCGGGACAGCGCAATATCAGCCCCAGCATTTT	CAIRSGTAQYQPQHF
15	-	TRBJ1-4	TRBV9	few	TGTGCCAGCAGCCCCCTCGGGACAAAGGGGGAAAAACTGTTTTTT	CASSPLGTKGEKLFF
16	-	TRBJ2-3	TRBV28	-	TGTGCCAGCAGTTTGGGATCAGGAAAAAGCACAGATACGCAGTATTTT	CASSLGSGKSTDTQYF
13	-	TRBJ1-2	TRBV6-5	few	TGTGCCAGCAGCCGGGGAGTAGCCTATGGCTACACCTTC	CASSRGVAYGYTF
18	TRBD1	TRBJ1-2	TRBV9	few	TGTGCCAGCAGCCTCCGGGCGGGGACAGGGGTTAACCTTTATGGCTACACCTTC	CASSLRAGTGVNLYGYTF
16	-	TRBJ2-3	TRBV13	few	TGTGCCAGCAGCTCCGGTTTGGGGGAACCCACAGATACGCAGTATTTT	CASSSGLGEPTDTQYF
13	-	TRBJ1-1	TRBV30	few	TGTGCCTGGAGTGTCCCCCCGACGGGGAAAGCTTTCTTT	CAWSVPPTGKAFF
13	-	TRBJ2-3	TRBV30	-	TGTGCCTGGTCCCCTGGGAGGACAGATACGCAGTATTTT	CAWSPGRTDTQYF
15	TRBD2	TRBJ2-1	TRBV5-6	few	TGTGCCAGCAGCACGGCCGGGAGGATGGCCAATGAGCAGTTCTTC	CASSTAGRMANEQFF
14	-	TRBJ2-2	TRBV5-1	-	TGCGCCAGCAGCTCCGGCCAGAACACCGGGGAGCTGTTTTTT	CASSSGQNTGELFF
14	-	TRBJ2-2	TRBV10-1	few	TGCGCCAGCAGTGATCCCAGAACCGCCGGGGAGCTGTTTTTT	CASSDPRTAGELFF
15	TRBD1	TRBJ2-5	TRBV9	few	TGTGCCAGCAGCCCTCGGACAGGGGGCTTCGAGACCCAGTACTTC	CASSPRTGGFETQYF
14	TRBD2	TRBJ2-1	TRBV29-1	few	TGCAGCGTTCGAGCGGGGGGCTCCGGGGGTGAGCAGTTCTTC	CSVRAGGSGGEQFF
14	-	TRBJ2-2	TRBV29-1	few	TGCAGCGTTGACGGGCGGGGAGACACCGGGGAGCTGTTTTTT	CSVDGRGDTGELFF